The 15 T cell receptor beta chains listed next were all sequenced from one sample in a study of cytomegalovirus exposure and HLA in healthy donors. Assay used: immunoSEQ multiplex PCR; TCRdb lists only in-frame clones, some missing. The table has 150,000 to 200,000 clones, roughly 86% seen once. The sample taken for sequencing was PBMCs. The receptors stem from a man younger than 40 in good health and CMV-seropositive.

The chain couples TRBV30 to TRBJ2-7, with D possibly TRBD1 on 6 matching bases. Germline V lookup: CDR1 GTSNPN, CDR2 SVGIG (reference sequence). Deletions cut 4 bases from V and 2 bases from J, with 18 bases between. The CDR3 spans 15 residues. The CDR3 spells CAWNTVLDRTYEQYF. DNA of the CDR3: TGTGCCTGGAATACTGTACTGGACAGAACCTACGAGCAGTACTTC. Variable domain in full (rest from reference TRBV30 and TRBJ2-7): SQTIHQWPATLVQPVGSPLSLECTVEGTSNPNLYWYRQAAGRGLQLLFYSVGIGQISSEVPQNLSASRPQDRQFILSSKKLLLSDSGFYLCAWNTVLDRTYEQYFGPGTRLTVT.

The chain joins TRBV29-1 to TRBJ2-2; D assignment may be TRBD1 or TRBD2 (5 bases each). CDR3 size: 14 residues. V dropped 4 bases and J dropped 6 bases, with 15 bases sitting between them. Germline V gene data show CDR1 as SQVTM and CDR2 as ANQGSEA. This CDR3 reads CSVGVSLGAGELFF. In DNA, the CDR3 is TGCAGCGTTGGAGTTAGTCTGGGGGCCGGGGAGCTGTTTTTT.

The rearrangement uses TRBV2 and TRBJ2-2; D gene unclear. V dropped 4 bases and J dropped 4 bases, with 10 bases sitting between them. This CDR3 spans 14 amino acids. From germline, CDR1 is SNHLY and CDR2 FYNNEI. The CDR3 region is CASSVLVLTGELFF. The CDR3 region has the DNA TGTGCCAGCAGTGTACTCGTACTCACCGGGGAGCTGTTTTTT. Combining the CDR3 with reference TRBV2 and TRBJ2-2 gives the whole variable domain EPEVTQTPSHQVTQMGQEVILRCVPISNHLYFYWYRQILGQKVEFLVSFYNNEISEKSEIFDDQFSVERPDGSNFTLKIRSTKLEDSAMYFCASSVLVLTGELFFGEGSRLTVL.

The CDR3 nucleotides are TGTGCCAGTAGTGATGGGGCAAAAAACATTCAGTACTTC. It specifies CASSDGAKNIQYF. The chain combines TRBV19 with TRBJ2-4; D perhaps matches TRBD1 (5 bases). Germline-derived CDR1 and CDR2 are LNHDA and SQIVND (reference sequence). The CDR3 sequence is 13 residues long. The V end lost 5 bases, the J end lost 4 bases, and 9 bases lay between the germline ends.

This CDR3 reads CASIEQGRNSNQPQHF. The CDR3 DNA reads TGTGCCAGCATCGAACAGGGACGGAATAGCAATCAGCCCCAGCATTTT. The J gene is TRBJ1-5, the V gene TRBV2; possibly TRBD1 for D (6 bases). The V and J ends lost 7 bases and 0 bases respectively, with 16 bases between them. CDR3 length equals 16 residues. Germline V lookup: CDR1 SNHLY, CDR2 FYNNEI. The entire variable domain, with the rest obtained from reference TRBV2 and TRBJ1-5, is as follows: EPEVTQTPSHQVTQMGQEVILRCVPISNHLYFYWYRQILGQKVEFLVSFYNNEISEKSEIFDDQFSVERPDGSNFTLKIRSTKLEDSAMYFCASIEQGRNSNQPQHFGDGTRLSIL.

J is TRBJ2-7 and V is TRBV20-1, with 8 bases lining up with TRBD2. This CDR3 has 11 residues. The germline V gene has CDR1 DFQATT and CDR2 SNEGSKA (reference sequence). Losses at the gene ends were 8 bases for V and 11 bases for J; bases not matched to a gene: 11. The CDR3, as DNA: TGCAGTCTGGGACTAGGATGGCGAAAGTACTTC. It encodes CSLGLGWRKYF.

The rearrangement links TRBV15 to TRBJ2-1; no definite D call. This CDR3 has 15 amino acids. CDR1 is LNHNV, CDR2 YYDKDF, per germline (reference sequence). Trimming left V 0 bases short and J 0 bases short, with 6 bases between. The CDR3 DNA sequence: TGTGCCACCAGCAGAGACCCTAGCTCCTACAATGAGCAGTTCTTC. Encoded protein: CATSRDPSSYNEQFF.

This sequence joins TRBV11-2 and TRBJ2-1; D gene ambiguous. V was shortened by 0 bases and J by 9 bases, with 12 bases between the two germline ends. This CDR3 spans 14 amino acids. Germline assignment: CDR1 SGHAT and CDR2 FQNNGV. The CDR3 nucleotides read TGTGCCAGCAGCTTAGATTTCAGAGGATCTGAGCAGTTCTTC. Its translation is CASSLDFRGSEQFF.

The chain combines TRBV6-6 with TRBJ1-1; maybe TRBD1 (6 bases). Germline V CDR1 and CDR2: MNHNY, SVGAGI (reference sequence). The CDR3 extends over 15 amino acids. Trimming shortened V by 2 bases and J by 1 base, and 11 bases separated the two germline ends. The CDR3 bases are TGTGCCAGCAGTTACGGGGGGGCTCAGAACACTGAAGCTTTCTTT. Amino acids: CASSYGGAQNTEAFF.

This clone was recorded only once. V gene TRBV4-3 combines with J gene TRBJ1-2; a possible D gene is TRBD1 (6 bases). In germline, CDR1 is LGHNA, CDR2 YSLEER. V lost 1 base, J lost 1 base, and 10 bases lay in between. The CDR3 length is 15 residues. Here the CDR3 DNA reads TGCGCCAGCAGCCAAGGGACAGCTATTAACTATGGCTACACCTTC. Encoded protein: CASSQGTAINYGYTF.

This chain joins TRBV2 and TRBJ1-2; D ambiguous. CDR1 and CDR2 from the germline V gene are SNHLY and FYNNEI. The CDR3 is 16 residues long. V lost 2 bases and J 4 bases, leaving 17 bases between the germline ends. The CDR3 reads CASSELRTLTLYGYTF. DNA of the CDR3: TGTGCCAGCAGTGAACTAAGGACCCTCACTCTCTATGGCTACACCTTC.

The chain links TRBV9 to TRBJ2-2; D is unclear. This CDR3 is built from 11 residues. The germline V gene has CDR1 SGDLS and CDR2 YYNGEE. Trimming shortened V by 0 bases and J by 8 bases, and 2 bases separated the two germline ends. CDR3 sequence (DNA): TGTGCCAGCAGCGTAGGTGGGGAGCTGTTTTTT. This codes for CASSVGGELFF.

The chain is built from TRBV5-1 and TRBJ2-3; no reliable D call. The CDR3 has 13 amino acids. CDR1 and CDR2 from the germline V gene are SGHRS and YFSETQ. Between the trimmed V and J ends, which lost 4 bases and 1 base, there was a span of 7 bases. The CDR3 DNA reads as TGCGCCAGCAGCCTCGACCGCACAGATACGCAGTATTTT. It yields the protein CASSLDRTDTQYF.

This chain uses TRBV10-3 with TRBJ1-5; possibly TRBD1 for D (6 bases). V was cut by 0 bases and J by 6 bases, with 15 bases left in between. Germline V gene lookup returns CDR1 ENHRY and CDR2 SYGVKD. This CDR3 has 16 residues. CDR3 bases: TGTGCCATCAGTGAGTCGGGCAGGGGAGAGGGTCAGCCCCAGCATTTT. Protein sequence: CAISESGRGEGQPQHF.

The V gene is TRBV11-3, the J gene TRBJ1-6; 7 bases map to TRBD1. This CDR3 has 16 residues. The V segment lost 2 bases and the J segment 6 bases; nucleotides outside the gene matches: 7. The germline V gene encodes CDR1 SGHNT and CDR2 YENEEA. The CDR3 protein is CASSLPYRGANSPLHF. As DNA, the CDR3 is TGTGCCAGCAGCTTACCTTACAGGGGCGCTAATTCACCCCTCCACTTT. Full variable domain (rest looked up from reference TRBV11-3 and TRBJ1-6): EAGVVQSPRYKIIEKKQPVAFWCNPISGHNTLYWYLQNLGQGPELLIRYENEEAVDDSQLPKDRFSAERLKGVDSTLKIQPAELGDSAVYLCASSLPYRGANSPLHFGNGTRLTVT.